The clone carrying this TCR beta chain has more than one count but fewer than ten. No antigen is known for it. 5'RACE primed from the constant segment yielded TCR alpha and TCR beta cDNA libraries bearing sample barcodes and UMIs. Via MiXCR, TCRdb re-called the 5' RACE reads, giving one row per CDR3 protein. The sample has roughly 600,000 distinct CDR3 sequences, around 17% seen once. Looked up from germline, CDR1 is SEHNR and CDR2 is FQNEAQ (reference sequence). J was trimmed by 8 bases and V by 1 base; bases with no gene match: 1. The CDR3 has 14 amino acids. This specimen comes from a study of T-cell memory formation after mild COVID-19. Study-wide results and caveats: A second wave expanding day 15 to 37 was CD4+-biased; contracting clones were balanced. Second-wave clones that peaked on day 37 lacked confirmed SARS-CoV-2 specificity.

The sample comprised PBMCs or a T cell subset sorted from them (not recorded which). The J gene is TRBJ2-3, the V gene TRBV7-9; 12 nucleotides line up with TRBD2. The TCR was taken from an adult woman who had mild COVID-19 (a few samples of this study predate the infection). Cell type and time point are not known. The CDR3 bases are TGTGCCAGCAGCTTAGGACTAGCGGGGGTTACGCAGTATTTT. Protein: CASSLGLAGVTQYF.